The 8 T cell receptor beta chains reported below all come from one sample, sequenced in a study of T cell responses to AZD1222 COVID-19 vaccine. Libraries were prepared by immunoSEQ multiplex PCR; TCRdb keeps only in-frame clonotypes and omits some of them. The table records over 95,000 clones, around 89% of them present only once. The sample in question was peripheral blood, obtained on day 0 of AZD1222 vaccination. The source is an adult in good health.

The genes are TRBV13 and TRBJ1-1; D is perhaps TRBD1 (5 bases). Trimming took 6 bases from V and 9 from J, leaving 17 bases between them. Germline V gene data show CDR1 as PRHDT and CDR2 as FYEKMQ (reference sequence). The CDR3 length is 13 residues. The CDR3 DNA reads TGTGCCAGCAGTTATGGCCGGGACGCAAAAGCTTTCTTT. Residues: CASSYGRDAKAFF.

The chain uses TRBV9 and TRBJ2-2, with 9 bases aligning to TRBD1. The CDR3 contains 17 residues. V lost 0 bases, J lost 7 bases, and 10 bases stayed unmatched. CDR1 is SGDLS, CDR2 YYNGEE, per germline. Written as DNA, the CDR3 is TGTGCCAGCAGCGTAGCTAGAACAGGGGGCGCGGGCGGGGAGCTGTTTTTT. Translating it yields CASSVARTGGAGGELFF.

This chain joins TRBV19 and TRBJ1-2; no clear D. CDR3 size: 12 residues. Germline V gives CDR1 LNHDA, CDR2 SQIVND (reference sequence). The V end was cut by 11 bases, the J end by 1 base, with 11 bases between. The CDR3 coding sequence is TGTGCCCGGTCCCCAGTTAACTATGGCTACACCTTC. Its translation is CARSPVNYGYTF.

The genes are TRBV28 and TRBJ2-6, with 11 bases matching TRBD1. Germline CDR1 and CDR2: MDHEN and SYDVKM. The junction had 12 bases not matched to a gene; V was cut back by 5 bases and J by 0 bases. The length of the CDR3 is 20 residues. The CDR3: CASSPFAGQGALSGANVLTF. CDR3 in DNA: TGTGCCAGCAGTCCCTTCGCCGGACAGGGGGCCCTCTCTGGGGCCAACGTCCTGACTTTC. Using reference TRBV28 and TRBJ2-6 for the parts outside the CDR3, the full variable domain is DVKVTQSSRYLVKRTGEKVFLECVQDMDHENMFWYRQDPGLGLRLIYFSYDVKMKEKGDIPEGYSVSREKKERFSLILESASTNQTSMYLCASSPFAGQGALSGANVLTFGAGSRLTVL.

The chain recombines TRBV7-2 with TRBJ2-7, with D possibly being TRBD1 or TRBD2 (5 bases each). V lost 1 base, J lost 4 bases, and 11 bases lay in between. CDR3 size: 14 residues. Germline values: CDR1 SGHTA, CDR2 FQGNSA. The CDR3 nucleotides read TGTGCCAGCAGCTTAGGAGGGGCATTATACGAGCAGTACTTC. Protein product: CASSLGGALYEQYF. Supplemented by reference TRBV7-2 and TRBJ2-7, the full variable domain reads GAGVSQSPSNKVTEKGKDVELRCDPISGHTALYWYRQSLGQGLEFLIYFQGNSAPDKSGLPSDRFSAERTGGSVSTLTIQRTQQEDSAVYLCASSLGGALYEQYFGPGTRLTVT.

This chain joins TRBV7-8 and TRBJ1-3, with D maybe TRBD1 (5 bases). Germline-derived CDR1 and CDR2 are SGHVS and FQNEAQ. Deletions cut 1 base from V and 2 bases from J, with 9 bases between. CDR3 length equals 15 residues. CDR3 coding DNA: TGTGCCAGCAGCTTAGGCCCGGGGGCTGGAAACACCATATATTTT. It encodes CASSLGPGAGNTIYF.

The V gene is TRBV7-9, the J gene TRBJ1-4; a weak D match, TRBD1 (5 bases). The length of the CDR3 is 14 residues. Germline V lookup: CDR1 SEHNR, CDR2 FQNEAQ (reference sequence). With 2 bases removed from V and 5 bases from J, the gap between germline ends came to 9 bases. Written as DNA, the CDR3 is TGTGCCAGCAGCTTAAGGGAGGGGAATGAAAAACTGTTTTTT. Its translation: CASSLREGNEKLFF.

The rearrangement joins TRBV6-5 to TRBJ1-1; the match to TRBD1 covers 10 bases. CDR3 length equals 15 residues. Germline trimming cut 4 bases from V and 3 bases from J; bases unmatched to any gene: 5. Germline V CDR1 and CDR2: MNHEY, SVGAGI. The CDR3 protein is CASSSGTGVYTEAFF. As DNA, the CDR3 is TGTGCCAGCAGTTCCGGGACAGGGGTTTACACTGAAGCTTTCTTT.